This T cell receptor (beta chain) was recovered during a study of human versus mouse CDR3 diversity and MHC coevolution. The protocol was immunoSEQ multiplex PCR, while the TCRdb copy is restricted to in-frame clones and leaves out a portion. The sample lists about 77,000 clones; around 93% were seen once. CDR1 MNHNS and CDR2 SASEGT come from the germline V gene. The CDR3 is 14 residues long. V lost 7 bases and J lost 4; bases outside the gene matches: 8. The clonotype originates from a person aged 25-75 years in good health. The chain carries TRBV6-1 and TRBJ2-7; 9 nucleotides agree with TRBD2. Sequenced input: naive CD4+ T cells from blood. Subset indicated: CD45RO-negative CD62L-positive naive CD4 T cells. The CDR3 is CASTATSGPYEQYF. Written as DNA, the CDR3 is TGTGCCAGCACTGCGACTAGCGGCCCGTACGAGCAGTACTTC.